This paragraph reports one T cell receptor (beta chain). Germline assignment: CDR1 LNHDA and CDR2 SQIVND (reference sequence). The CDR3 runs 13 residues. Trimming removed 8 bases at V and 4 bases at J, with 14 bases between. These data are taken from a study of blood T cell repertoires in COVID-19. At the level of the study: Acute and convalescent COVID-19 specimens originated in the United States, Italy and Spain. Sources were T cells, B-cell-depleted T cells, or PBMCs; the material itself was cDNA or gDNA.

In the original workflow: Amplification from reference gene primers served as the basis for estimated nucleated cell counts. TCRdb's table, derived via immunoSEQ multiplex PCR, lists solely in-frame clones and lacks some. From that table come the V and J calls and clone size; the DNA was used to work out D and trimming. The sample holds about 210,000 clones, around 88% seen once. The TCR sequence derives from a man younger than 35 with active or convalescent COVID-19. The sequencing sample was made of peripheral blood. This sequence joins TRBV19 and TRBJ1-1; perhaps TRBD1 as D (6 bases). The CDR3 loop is CASGNRVSTEAFF. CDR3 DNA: TGTGCCAGTGGTAACAGGGTCAGCACTGAAGCTTTCTTT.